These 2 T cell receptor beta chains originate from one sample sequenced in a study of response to subunit inactivated influenza vaccine. Each CDR3 protein gets one entry after TCRdb re-called the RT-PCR reads with MiXCR. The table lists under 200,000 distinct CDR3 sequences, under 13% of them singletons, with around 12% in the top ten. This material consisted of non-naive T cells sorted from PBMCs, taken roughly 47 days after vaccination. Receptors were obtained from a man in his forties or fifties who received an inactivated influenza vaccine.

This clonotype was counted only a few times. This chain uses TRBV7-9 with TRBJ2-5; D assignment may be TRBD1 or TRBD2 (5 bases each). From germline, CDR1 is SEHNR and CDR2 FQNEAQ (reference sequence). The CDR3 is 14 amino acids. V shed 6 bases and J shed 3 bases, with 14 bases lying between them. The CDR3 reads CASRPGPRKETQYF. The DNA of the CDR3 is TGTGCCAGCAGGCCGGGGCCCAGGAAAGAGACCCAGTACTTC.

This clonotype was seen only a few times. The rearrangement uses TRBV9 and TRBJ2-7; D call uncertain. The V gene lost 3 bases and the J gene lost 0 bases, with 10 bases spanning the gap. CDR1 and CDR2 from the germline V gene are SGDLS and YYNGEE. This CDR3 has 14 amino acids. The CDR3 DNA follows: TGTGCCAGCAGCGGATCGGACGCCTCCTACGAGCAGTACTTC. Its translation is CASSGSDASYEQYF.